The clone carrying this T cell receptor (beta chain) was recorded at least ten times. No antigen is known for it. The data derive from a study of T cells in Graves' hyperthyroidism and ophthalmopathy. The CDR3 contains 13 residues. Germline CDR1 is SGHNT and CDR2 is YYREEE (reference sequence). Trimming shortened V by 0 bases and J by 7 bases, and 7 bases separated the two germline ends. Notes on the study in general: Separating ophthalmopathy from stable hyperthyroidism was achieved by a 13 V-J model.

TCR beta CDR3 sequences were amplified from RNA transcripts. RT-PCR in the first round (using the HTBI primer set) targeted the TCR CDR3. TCRdb independently ran MiXCR on the multiplex PCR reads; one entry per CDR3 protein. The sample lists roughly 56,000 distinct CDR3 sequences; around 48% were seen once. Cells are PBMCs isolated from around 10 ml of fresh blood. The sequenced sample consisted of blood. The sequence derives from a woman in her 30s with Graves' ophthalmopathy. This chain links TRBV5-4 with TRBJ2-2; no firm D call. CDR3 region: CASSLEGFGELFF. The CDR3 coding sequence is TGTGCCAGCAGCTTGGAAGGGTTCGGGGAGCTGTTTTTT.